This T cell receptor (beta chain) came from a study of a mutant IDH1 vaccine in newly diagnosed glioma. Overall study context: Previous treatment comprised radiotherapy, temozolomide, or both, mostly both.

CDR3 length: 15 residues. The germline V and J ends were trimmed by 0 bases and 4 bases, with 13 bases remaining between them. The germline gives CDR1 SGHRS, CDR2 YFSETQ. Comment on this clone: Its antigen is unknown.

Study results and caveats: Induction of immune responses by the vaccine occurred in approximately 93% of patients. The authors found pseudoprogression apparently unrelated to changes in top peripheral T cell clonotypes.

Data came from immunoSEQ multiplex PCR; TCRdb stores just in-frame clones and leaves some out. Counted here are over 75,000 clones, roughly 90% occurring once; the ten biggest clones make up around 0.6%. Time point indicated: baseline, week 1 (first vaccination visit). Treatment meaning: pre-vaccination baseline after standard-of-care therapy. V is TRBV5-1 and J is TRBJ1-2; D is uncertain. The source material was PBMCs, sampled from a glioma patient treated with radiotherapy, temozolomide or both. The sequence was obtained from a woman aged 50 to 60 with glioma. CDR3 sequence reads: CASSLVQEGGYGYTF. As DNA, the CDR3 is TGCGCCAGCAGCTTGGTTCAGGAAGGCGGCTATGGCTACACCTTC.